The 11 T cell receptor beta chains reported below all come from one sample, sequenced in a study of T cells in Graves' hyperthyroidism and ophthalmopathy. Authors of the study amplified TCR beta CDR3 regions from RNA transcripts. HTBI primers were used for first-round RT-PCR of the TCR CDR3. TCRdb re-called the multiplex PCR reads with MiXCR, one entry per CDR3 protein. The sample yields some 650,000 distinct CDR3 sequences, approximately 16% seen once. Input material: blood. The receptors originated from a woman aged 40 to 55 with Graves' ophthalmopathy.

This rearrangement joins TRBV6-1 to TRBJ1-5, with a tentative D call TRBD1 (6 bases). This CDR3 has 14 residues. Germline V gene data show CDR1 as MNHNS and CDR2 as SASEGT. Trimming cost V 9 bases and J 6 bases, with 18 bases left between them. CDR3 nucleotides: TGTGCCAGTCAACCTCCAGGGGTTACTCAGCCCCAGCATTTT. This codes for CASQPPGVTQPQHF.

This clonotype was observed many times. This sequence joins TRBV11-1 and TRBJ2-1; 14 nucleotides agree with TRBD2. The V segment lost 3 bases and the J segment 5 bases; nucleotides outside the gene matches: 3. The CDR3 spans 16 residues. The germline V gene encodes CDR1 SGHAT and CDR2 FQDESV (reference sequence). This CDR3 reads CASSLGLAGANNEQFF. As DNA, the CDR3 is TGTGCCAGCAGCTTGGGACTAGCGGGGGCCAACAATGAGCAGTTCTTC.

This clonotype was observed a handful of times. The chain has TRBV3-1 and TRBJ1-3; D is uncertain. Germline values: CDR1 LGHDT, CDR2 YNNKEL (reference sequence). V gave up 1 base and J gave up 4 bases, with 8 bases separating them. CDR3 length equals 14 residues. CDR3 bases: TGTGCCAGCAGCCAAGCCCCTGAAGGAAACACCATATATTTT. Amino acid sequence: CASSQAPEGNTIYF.

Many counts were recorded for this clonotype. CDR3 loop: CASSLDGLATSTDTQYF. CDR3 bases: TGTGCCAGCAGCTTAGACGGACTAGCGACTAGCACAGATACGCAGTATTTT. This chain joins TRBV11-2 and TRBJ2-3, with TRBD2 matching 9 bases. Germline CDR1 SGHAT, CDR2 FQNNGV. This CDR3 has 17 residues. V gave up 0 bases and J gave up 0 bases; unmatched junction bases: 4.

In this sample, this clonotype turned up many times. The V call is TRBV6-1, the J call TRBJ1-1; possibly TRBD1 for D (6 bases). V was clipped by 3 bases and J by 3 bases, with 11 bases between them. The CDR3 length is 14 residues. Germline lookup yields CDR1 MNHNS and CDR2 SASEGT. CDR3 in amino acids: CASSEPQGYTEAFF. In nucleotides, the CDR3 is TGTGCCAGCAGTGAGCCCCAGGGGTACACTGAAGCTTTCTTT.

This clonotype has only a few counts. This rearrangement joins TRBV18 to TRBJ1-5, with TRBD1 matching 10 bases. Germline loops: CDR1 KGHSH, CDR2 LQKENI. Trimming cost V 4 bases and J 0 bases; bases outside gene matches: 3. The CDR3 length is 16 residues. The CDR3 sequence is CASSRGTGDSNQPQHF. In nucleotides, the CDR3 is TGTGCCAGCTCACGCGGGACAGGGGATAGCAATCAGCCCCAGCATTTT. Drawing the rest from reference TRBV18 and TRBJ1-5, the complete variable domain is NAGVMQNPRHLVRRRGQEARLRCSPMKGHSHVYWYRQLPEEGLKFMVYLQKENIIDESGMPKERFSAEFPKEGPSILRIQQVVRGDSAAYFCASSRGTGDSNQPQHFGDGTRLSIL.

Only a few counts were recorded for this clonotype. The chain carries TRBV7-9 and TRBJ1-4; no reliable D call. The CDR3 length is 13 residues. Germline assignment: CDR1 SEHNR and CDR2 FQNEAQ (reference sequence). V shed 5 bases and J shed 10 bases, with 14 bases lying between them. CDR3 DNA sequence: TGTGCCAGCAGCGCCGGGAACCGGGTAAAACTGTTTTTT. The encoded protein is CASSAGNRVKLFF. The whole variable domain, filled in from reference TRBV7-9 and TRBJ1-4, reads DTGVSQNPRHKITKRGQNVTFRCDPISEHNRLYWYRQTLGQGPEFLTYFQNEAQLEKSRLLSDRFSAERPKGSFSTLEIQRTEQGDSAMYLCASSAGNRVKLFFGSGTQLSVL.

This clonotype was seen many times. V and J are TRBV12-3 or TRBV12-4 and TRBJ1-2; no definite D call. V lost 3 bases and J lost 8, with 16 bases in between. The CDR3 loop spans 14 amino acids. CDR3 sequence: CASSFSLSSSGYTF. The CDR3, as DNA: TGTGCCAGCAGTTTCTCGTTAAGTAGCTCCGGCTACACCTTC.

This clonotype occurred a few times. The chain employs TRBV7-6 and TRBJ1-1; D gene uncertain. Germline CDR1 is SGHVS and CDR2 is FNYEAQ. V was trimmed by 2 bases and J by 0 bases, leaving 7 bases between them. The CDR3 spans 14 residues. The CDR3 coding sequence is TGTGCCAGCAGCTTAAGAGCTTTGAACACTGAAGCTTTCTTT. Its translation is CASSLRALNTEAFF.

This clonotype has at least ten counts. The genes are TRBV27 and TRBJ1-2; D is unresolved. The CDR3 is made up of 14 amino acids. The V end lost 6 bases, the J end lost 8 bases, and 19 bases lay between the germline ends. CDR1 is MNHEY, CDR2 SMNVEV, per germline (reference sequence). The CDR3 reads CASRNEAGSGGYTF. CDR3 sequence (DNA): TGTGCCAGCAGGAACGAAGCCGGGTCGGGAGGCTACACCTTC.

The J gene is TRBJ2-1, the V gene TRBV3-1; TRBD1 aligns across 8 bases. With 3 bases clipped from V and 4 bases from J, the junction kept 8 bases outside the gene matches. Germline V gene sequence: CDR1 LGHDT, CDR2 YNNKEL (reference sequence). The CDR3 extends over 16 amino acids. In DNA, the CDR3 is TGTGCCAGCAGCCACCTAGACAGGGGTCGTTACAATGAGCAGTTCTTC. Translated: CASSHLDRGRYNEQFF.